Listed below are T cell receptor beta chains from one sample, sequenced in a study of OX40 agonist ivuxolimab in advanced cancers. TCRdb's copy holds only in-frame clones and misses some; the assay was immunoSEQ multiplex PCR. The sample holds some 59,000 clones, roughly 82% seen once. The input for sequencing was CD4+ or CD8+ T cells sorted from blood, taken in a trial of the OX40 agonist ivuxolimab. These receptors all stem from an adult with an advanced solid tumor such as melanoma, head and neck, liver or kidney cancer. Both conserved end residues are part of each CDR3. Each record gives: J gene, V gene, clone size, D gene, CDR3 DNA, CDR3 protein. A D gene is named only where the DNA matches it firmly. The size field is filled for only some rows; it gives once, few, many or a size class.

j_call: TRBJ2-5; v_call: TRBV7-8; clone_size: -; d_call: -; cdr3_nt: TGTGCCAGCAGCCCCCACGGTGGGAAGCAAGAGACCCAGTACTTC; cdr3_aa: CASSPHGGKQETQYF
j_call: TRBJ2-1; v_call: TRBV2; clone_size: -; d_call: -; cdr3_nt: TGTGCCAGCAGCTTCGACGGGGCGTACAATGAGCAGTTCTTC; cdr3_aa: CASSFDGAYNEQFF
j_call: TRBJ1-5; v_call: TRBV5-5; clone_size: -; d_call: -; cdr3_nt: TGTGCCAGCAGCCTAGAACAGCCCCAGCATTTT; cdr3_aa: CASSLEQPQHF
j_call: TRBJ2-5; v_call: TRBV21-1; clone_size: -; d_call: -; cdr3_nt: TGTGCCAGCAGCAATCGAAAGGGTAGATCCCAAGAGACCCAGTACTTC; cdr3_aa: CASSNRKGRSQETQYF
j_call: TRBJ1-1; v_call: TRBV16; clone_size: -; d_call: -; cdr3_nt: TGTGCCAGCAGCTTCCAGGTAATAGGGGAAGTTGAAGCTTTCTTT; cdr3_aa: CASSFQVIGEVEAFF
j_call: TRBJ2-7; v_call: TRBV7-9; clone_size: -; d_call: TRBD2; cdr3_nt: TGTGCCAGCAGCTTTGGCGAAGCGTCAACTAGCGGGCCCAGCTACTTC; cdr3_aa: CASSFGEASTSGPSYF
j_call: TRBJ2-1; v_call: TRBV11-2; clone_size: few; d_call: TRBD2; cdr3_nt: TGTGCCAGCAGCTTATGGGGACTAGCGGGAACCCCGGCCAATGAGCAGTTCTTC; cdr3_aa: CASSLWGLAGTPANEQFF
j_call: TRBJ2-7; v_call: TRBV6-4; clone_size: -; d_call: -; cdr3_nt: TGTGCCAGCAGTGAACTCCAGAAGCAGTACTTC; cdr3_aa: CASSELQKQYF
j_call: TRBJ1-2; v_call: TRBV30; clone_size: once; d_call: -; cdr3_nt: TGTGCCTGGAGTCCTGGGGGTGGCTACACCTTC; cdr3_aa: CAWSPGGGYTF
j_call: TRBJ2-7; v_call: TRBV18; clone_size: -; d_call: -; cdr3_nt: TGTGCCAGCTCACCCACCGGGACTCCATACGAGCAGTACTTC; cdr3_aa: CASSPTGTPYEQYF
j_call: TRBJ1-2; v_call: TRBV7-2; clone_size: -; d_call: -; cdr3_nt: TGTGCCAGCACCCTTGGCGGCCGTCGGGGTGACGGCTACACCTTC; cdr3_aa: CASTLGGRRGDGYTF
j_call: TRBJ1-3; v_call: TRBV28; clone_size: -; d_call: -; cdr3_nt: TGTGCCAGCAGTTCCCAGGGAGGCGGAAACACCATATATTTT; cdr3_aa: CASSSQGGGNTIYF
j_call: TRBJ1-4; v_call: TRBV28; clone_size: -; d_call: TRBD1; cdr3_nt: TGTGCCAGCAGTGGCAGGGGACAGGGAAGGACTAATGAAAAACTGTTTTTT; cdr3_aa: CASSGRGQGRTNEKLFF
j_call: TRBJ1-2; v_call: TRBV7-9; clone_size: -; d_call: -; cdr3_nt: TGTGCCAGCAGCCCCCCGGGTGGCGCGGTCTATGGCTACACCTTC; cdr3_aa: CASSPPGGAVYGYTF
j_call: TRBJ2-1; v_call: TRBV27; clone_size: -; d_call: -; cdr3_nt: TGTGCCAGCAGTTATCGAGCGGAACTCTACAATGAGCAGTTCTTC; cdr3_aa: CASSYRAELYNEQFF
j_call: TRBJ1-1; v_call: TRBV28; clone_size: -; d_call: -; cdr3_nt: TGTGCCAGCAGAAAAAACACTGAAGCTTTCTTT; cdr3_aa: CASRKNTEAFF
j_call: TRBJ1-2; v_call: TRBV28; clone_size: -; d_call: TRBD1; cdr3_nt: TGTGCCAGCAGTAAACAGGGGTCCTATGGCTACACCTTC; cdr3_aa: CASSKQGSYGYTF
j_call: TRBJ1-3; v_call: TRBV2; clone_size: -; d_call: -; cdr3_nt: TGTGCCAGCAGTCTGGACATATCTGGAAACACCATATATTTT; cdr3_aa: CASSLDISGNTIYF
j_call: TRBJ2-1; v_call: TRBV5-1; clone_size: -; d_call: -; cdr3_nt: TGCGCCAGCAGCTTGCGGCAGCGGATCTACAATGAGCAGTTCTTC; cdr3_aa: CASSLRQRIYNEQFF
j_call: TRBJ1-2; v_call: TRBV10-3; clone_size: -; d_call: -; cdr3_nt: TGTGCCATCAGGGGGCAGGGGCATATTGGCTACACCTTC; cdr3_aa: CAIRGQGHIGYTF
j_call: TRBJ2-3; v_call: TRBV6-1; clone_size: -; d_call: -; cdr3_nt: TGTGCCAGCAGCCACAGGGGGGGTACGCAGTATTTT; cdr3_aa: CASSHRGGTQYF
j_call: TRBJ2-3; v_call: TRBV5-6; clone_size: -; d_call: -; cdr3_nt: TGTGCCAGCAGCCCCCTCTGGGACATCTCTAGCACAGATACGCAGTATTTT; cdr3_aa: CASSPLWDISSTDTQYF